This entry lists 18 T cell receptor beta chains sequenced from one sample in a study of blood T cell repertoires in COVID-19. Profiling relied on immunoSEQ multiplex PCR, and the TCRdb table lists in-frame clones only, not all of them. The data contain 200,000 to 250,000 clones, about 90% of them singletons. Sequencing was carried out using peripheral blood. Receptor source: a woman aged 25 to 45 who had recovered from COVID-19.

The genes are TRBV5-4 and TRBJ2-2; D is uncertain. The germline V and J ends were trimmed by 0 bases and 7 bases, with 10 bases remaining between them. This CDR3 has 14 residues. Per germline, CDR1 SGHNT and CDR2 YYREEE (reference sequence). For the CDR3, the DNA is TGTGCCAGCAGCTTGGAACCCGGCGGCGGGGAGCTGTTTTTT. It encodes CASSLEPGGGELFF.

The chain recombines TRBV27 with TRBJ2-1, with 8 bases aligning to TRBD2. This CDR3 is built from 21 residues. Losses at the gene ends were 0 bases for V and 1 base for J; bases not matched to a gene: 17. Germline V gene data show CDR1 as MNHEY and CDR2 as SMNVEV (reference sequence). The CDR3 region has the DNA TGTGCCAGCAGTTTATCGTACCCCGGGGGGGCTGAGAGTAGTTCCTACAATGAGCAGTTCTTC. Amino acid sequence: CASSLSYPGGAESSSYNEQFF.

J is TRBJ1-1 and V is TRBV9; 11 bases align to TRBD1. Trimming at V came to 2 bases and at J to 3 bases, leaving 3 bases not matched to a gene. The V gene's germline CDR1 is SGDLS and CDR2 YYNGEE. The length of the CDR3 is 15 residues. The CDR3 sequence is CASSVGQGAYTEAFF. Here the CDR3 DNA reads TGTGCCAGCAGCGTTGGACAGGGGGCCTACACTGAAGCTTTCTTT.

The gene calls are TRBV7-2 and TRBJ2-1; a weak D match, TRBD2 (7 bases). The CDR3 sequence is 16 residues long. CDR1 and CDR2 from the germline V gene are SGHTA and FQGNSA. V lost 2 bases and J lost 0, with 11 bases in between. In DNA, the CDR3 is TGTGCCAGCAGCTTACGGGGGGCCCGCTCCTACAATGAGCAGTTCTTC. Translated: CASSLRGARSYNEQFF.

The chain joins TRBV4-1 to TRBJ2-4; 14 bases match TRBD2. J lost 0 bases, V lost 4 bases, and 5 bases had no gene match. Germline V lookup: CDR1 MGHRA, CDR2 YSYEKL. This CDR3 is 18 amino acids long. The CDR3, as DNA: TGCGCCAGCAGCCCCGGACTAGCGGGGGGTTTAGCCAAAAACATTCAGTACTTC. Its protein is CASSPGLAGGLAKNIQYF.

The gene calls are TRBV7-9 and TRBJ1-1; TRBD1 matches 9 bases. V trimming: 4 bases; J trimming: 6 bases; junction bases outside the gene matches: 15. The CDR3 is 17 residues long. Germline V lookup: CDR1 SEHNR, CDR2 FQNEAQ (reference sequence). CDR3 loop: CASSSGQGRVFAPEAFF. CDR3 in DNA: TGTGCCAGCAGCTCGGGACAGGGAAGGGTCTTTGCCCCTGAAGCTTTCTTT.

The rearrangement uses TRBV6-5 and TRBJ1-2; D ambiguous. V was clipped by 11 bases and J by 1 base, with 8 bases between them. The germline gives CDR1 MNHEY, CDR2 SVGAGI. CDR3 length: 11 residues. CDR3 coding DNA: TGTGCCTCAGTCGTTAACTATGGCTACACCTTC. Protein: CASVVNYGYTF.

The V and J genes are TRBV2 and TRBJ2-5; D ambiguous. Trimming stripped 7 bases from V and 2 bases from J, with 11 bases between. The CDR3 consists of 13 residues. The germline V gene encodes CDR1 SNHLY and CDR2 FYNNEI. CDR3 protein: CASNPRRQETQYF. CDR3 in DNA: TGTGCCAGCAACCCACGGAGACAAGAGACCCAGTACTTC.

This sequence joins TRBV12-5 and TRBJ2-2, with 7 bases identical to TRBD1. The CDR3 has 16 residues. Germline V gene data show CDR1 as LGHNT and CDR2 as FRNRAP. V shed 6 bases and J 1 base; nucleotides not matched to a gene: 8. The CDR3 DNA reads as TGTGCTAGTGGCTCGACCGGGACAGAGAACACCGGGGAGCTGTTTTTT. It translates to CASGSTGTENTGELFF. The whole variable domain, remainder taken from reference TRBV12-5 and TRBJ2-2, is DARVTQTPRHKVTEMGQEVTMRCQPILGHNTVFWYRQTMMQGLELLAYFRNRAPLDDSGMPKDRFSAEMPDATLATLKIQPSEPRDSAVYFCASGSTGTENTGELFFGEGSRLTVL.

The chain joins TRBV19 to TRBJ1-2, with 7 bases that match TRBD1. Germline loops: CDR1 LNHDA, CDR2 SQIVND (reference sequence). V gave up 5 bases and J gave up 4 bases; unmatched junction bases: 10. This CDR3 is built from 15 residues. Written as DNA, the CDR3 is TGTGCCAGTAGTCCCCGTCGACAGGGTCCCTATGGCTACACCTTC. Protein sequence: CASSPRRQGPYGYTF.

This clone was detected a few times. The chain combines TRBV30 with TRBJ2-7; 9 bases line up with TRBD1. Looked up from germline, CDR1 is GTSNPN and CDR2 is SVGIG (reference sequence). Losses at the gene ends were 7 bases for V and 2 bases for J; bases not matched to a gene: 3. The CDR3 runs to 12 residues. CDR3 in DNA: TGTGCCTACCGGACAGGGGCCTACGAGCAGTACTTC. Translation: CAYRTGAYEQYF.

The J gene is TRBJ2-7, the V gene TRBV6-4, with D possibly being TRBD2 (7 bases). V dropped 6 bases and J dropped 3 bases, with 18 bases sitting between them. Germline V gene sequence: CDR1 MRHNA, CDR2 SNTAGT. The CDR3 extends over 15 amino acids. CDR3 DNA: TGTGCCAGCAGCCCTACGGCGGGGGCGTTCTACGAGCAGTACTTC. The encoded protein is CASSPTAGAFYEQYF.

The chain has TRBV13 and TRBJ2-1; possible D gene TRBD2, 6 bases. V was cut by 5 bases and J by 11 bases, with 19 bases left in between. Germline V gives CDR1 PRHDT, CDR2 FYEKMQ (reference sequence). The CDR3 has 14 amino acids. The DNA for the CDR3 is TGTGCCAGCAGCCCCCGAGGGTTGCGGGACCAGCAGTTCTTC. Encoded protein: CASSPRGLRDQQFF.

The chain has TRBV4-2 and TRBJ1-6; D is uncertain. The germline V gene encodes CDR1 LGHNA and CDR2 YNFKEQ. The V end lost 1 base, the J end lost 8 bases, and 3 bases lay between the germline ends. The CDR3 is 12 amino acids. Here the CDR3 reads CASSQADSPLHF. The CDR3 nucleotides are TGTGCCAGCAGCCAAGCAGATTCACCCCTCCACTTT.

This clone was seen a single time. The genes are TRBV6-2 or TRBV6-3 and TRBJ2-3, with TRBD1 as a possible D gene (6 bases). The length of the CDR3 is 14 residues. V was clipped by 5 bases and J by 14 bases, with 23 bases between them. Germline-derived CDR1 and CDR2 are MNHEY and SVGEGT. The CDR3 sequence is CASSHPVGGRVLYF. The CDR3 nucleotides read TGTGCCAGCAGTCACCCGGTAGGGGGAAGGGTTCTGTATTTT.

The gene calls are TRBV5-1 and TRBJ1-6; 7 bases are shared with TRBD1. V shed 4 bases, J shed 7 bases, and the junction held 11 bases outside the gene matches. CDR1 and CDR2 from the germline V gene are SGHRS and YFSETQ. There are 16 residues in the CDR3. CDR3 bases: TGCGCCAGCAGCGTGACAGGGTCCCTATCCAATTCACCCCTCCACTTT. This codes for CASSVTGSLSNSPLHF.

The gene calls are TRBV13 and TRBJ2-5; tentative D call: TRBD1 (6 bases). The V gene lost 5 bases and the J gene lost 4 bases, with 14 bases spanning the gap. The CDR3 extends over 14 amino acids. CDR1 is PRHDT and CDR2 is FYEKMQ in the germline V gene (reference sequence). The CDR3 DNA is TGTGCCAGCAGCCCCACAGGGAGTGGAGAGACCCAGTACTTC. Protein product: CASSPTGSGETQYF.

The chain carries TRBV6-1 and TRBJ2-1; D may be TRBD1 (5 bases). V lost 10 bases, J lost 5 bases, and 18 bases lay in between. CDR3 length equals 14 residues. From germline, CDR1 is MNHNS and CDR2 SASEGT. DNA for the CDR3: TGTGCCACCCAGGGCCCAGGGCTCGACAATGAGCAGTTCTTC. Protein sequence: CATQGPGLDNEQFF.